The TCR beta chain described here comes from a study of T cell repertoires in cytomegalovirus infection. Findings and caveats of the study: CMV carriers with the relevant HLA were identified by cumulative public TCR beta family frequency.

TCRdb re-called the reads through MiXCR, storing one row per CDR3 protein. Among fewer than 250,000 distinct CDR3 sequences, around an eighth were seen once, and the ten largest hold approximately 1.8%. This clonotype was seen a few times. Its antigen is not known. V was clipped by 4 bases and J by 0 bases; unmatched bases: 1. From germline, CDR1 is LNHDA and CDR2 SQIVND (reference sequence). The CDR3 has 16 residues. Sequencing was done on a sample of PBMCs. The source of this sequence is a human donor in good health (CMV status not recorded). Some clones in this sample may be carry-over from other donors' samples. The genes are TRBV19 and TRBJ2-1; 12 bases are shared with TRBD2. CDR3 in DNA: TGTGCCAGTAGTAGGACTAGCGGGAACTCCTACAATGAGCAGTTCTTC. Translated, it gives CASSRTSGNSYNEQFF.